A single TCR beta chain is shown here with its context. The germline V gene encodes CDR1 MNHEY and CDR2 SMNVEV (reference sequence). There are 15 residues in the CDR3. J lost 5 bases, V lost 5 bases, and 9 bases had no gene match. The data stem from a study of blood T cell repertoires in COVID-19. Study summary: Researchers got acute and convalescent COVID-19 samples from the United States, Italy and Spain. The analysed material was cDNA or gDNA that came from T cells, B-cell-depleted T cells, or PBMCs.

As handled by the study authors: Amplification from reference gene primers served as the basis for estimated nucleated cell counts. Measured with immunoSEQ multiplex PCR; TCRdb has only the in-frame clones, and not every one. The V and J calls and clone size were taken over from that table, and D and trimming were inferred from the DNA. This table holds about 230,000 clones, roughly 82% found once. The chain recombines TRBV27 with TRBJ2-7; 10 bases agree with TRBD2. Sequenced: peripheral blood. This TCR was recovered from a woman aged 40-49 years who had recovered from COVID-19. The CDR3 is CASSTLGTSDDEQYF. The CDR3 coding sequence is TGTGCCAGCAGTACCCTTGGGACTAGCGATGACGAGCAGTACTTC.